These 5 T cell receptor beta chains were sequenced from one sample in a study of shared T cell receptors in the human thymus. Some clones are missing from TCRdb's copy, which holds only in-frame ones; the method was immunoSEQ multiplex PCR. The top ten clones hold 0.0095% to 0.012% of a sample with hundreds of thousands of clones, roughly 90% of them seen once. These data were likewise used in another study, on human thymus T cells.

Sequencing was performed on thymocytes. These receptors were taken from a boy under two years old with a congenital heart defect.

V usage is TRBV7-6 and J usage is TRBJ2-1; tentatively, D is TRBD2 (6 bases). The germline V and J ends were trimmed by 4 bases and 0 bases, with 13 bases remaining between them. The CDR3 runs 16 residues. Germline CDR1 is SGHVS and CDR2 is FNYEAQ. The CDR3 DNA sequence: TGTGCCAGCAGCTCCAACCGGGAGCTCTCCTACAATGAGCAGTTCTTC. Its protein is CASSSNRELSYNEQFF. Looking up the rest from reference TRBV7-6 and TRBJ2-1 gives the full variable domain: GAGVSQSPRYKVTKRGQDVALRCDPISGHVSLYWYRQALGQGPEFLTYFNYEAQQDKSGLPNDRFSAERPEGSISTLTIQRTEQRDSAMYRCASSSNRELSYNEQFFGPGTRLTVL.

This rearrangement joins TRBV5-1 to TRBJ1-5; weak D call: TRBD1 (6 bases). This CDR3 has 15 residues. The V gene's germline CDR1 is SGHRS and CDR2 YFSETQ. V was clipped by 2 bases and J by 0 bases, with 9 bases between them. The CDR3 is CASSLGQHSNQPQHF. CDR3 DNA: TGCGCCAGCAGCTTAGGACAGCATAGCAATCAGCCCCAGCATTTT.

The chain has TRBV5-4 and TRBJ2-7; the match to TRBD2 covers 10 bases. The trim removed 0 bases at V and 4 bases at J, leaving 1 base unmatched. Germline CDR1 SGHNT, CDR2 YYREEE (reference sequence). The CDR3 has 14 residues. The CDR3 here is CASSLGTSGYEQYF. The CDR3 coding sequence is TGTGCCAGCAGCTTGGGGACTAGCGGATACGAGCAGTACTTC.

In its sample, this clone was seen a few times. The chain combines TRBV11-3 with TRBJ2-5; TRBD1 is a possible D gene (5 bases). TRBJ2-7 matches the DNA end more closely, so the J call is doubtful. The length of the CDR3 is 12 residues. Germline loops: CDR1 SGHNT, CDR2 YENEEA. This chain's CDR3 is CASSQGGYEQYF. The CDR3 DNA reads TGTGCCAGCAGCCAGGGTGGCTACGAGCAGTACTTC.

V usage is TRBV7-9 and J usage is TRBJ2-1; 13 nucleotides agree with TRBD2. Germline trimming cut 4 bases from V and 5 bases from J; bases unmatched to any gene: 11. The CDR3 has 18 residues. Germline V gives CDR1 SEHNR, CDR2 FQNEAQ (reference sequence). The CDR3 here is CASSSHRGGLAGDNEQFF. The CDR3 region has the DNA TGTGCCAGCAGCTCACATAGGGGAGGACTAGCGGGAGACAATGAGCAGTTCTTC.